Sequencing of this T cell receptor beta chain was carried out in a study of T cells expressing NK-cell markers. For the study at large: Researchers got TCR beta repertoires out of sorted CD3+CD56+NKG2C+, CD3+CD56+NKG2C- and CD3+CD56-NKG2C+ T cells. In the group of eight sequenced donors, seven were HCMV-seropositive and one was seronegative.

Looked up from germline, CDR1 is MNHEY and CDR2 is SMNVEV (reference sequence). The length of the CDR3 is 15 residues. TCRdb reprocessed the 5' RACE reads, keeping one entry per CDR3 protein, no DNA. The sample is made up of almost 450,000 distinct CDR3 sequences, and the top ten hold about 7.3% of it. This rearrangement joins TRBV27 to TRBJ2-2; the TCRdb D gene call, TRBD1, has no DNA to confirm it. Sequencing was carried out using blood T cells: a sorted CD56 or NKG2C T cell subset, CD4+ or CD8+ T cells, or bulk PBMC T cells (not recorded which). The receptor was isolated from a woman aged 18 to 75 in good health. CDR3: CASRAGDSPGGELFF.